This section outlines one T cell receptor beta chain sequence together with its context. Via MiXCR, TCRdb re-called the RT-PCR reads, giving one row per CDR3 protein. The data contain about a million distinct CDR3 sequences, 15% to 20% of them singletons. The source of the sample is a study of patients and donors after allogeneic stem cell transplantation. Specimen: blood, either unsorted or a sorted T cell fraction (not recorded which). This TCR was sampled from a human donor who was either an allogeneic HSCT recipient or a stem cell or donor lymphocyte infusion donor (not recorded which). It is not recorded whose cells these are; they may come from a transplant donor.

CDR3 DNA: TGTGCCACCAGCAGAGATCGCGGTAGCGGGAGGGGTTCCTACAATGAGCAGTTCTTC. Its translation: CATSRDRGSGRGSYNEQFF. The V and J genes are TRBV15 and TRBJ2-1; 11 bases align to TRBD2. CDR3 length equals 19 residues. The junction had 8 bases not matched to a gene; V was cut back by 0 bases and J by 1 base. Germline CDR1 LNHNV, CDR2 YYDKDF (reference sequence).